A single sample gave rise to the 4 T cell receptor beta chains below, sequenced in a study of control samples from healthy donors and cancer patients. Using immunoSEQ multiplex PCR, the repertoire was profiled, and TCRdb retains in-frame clones only, with some absent. Of 65,000 to 80,000 clones in the sample, roughly 89% were seen once. The sequenced sample was PBMCs. Every receptor here comes from a woman in her sixties with head and neck cancer.

The chain uses TRBV28 and TRBJ2-7, with 7 bases lining up with TRBD1. CDR1 is MDHEN, CDR2 SYDVKM, per germline. This CDR3 has 14 amino acids. V lost 6 bases and J lost 5; bases outside the gene matches: 10. CDR3 loop: CASRGTDRGDEQYF. Written as DNA, the CDR3 is TGTGCCAGCAGGGGGACAGACCGCGGTGACGAGCAGTACTTC.

V usage is TRBV4-2 and J usage is TRBJ2-7; D might be TRBD1 or TRBD2, each matching 6 bases. The CDR3 length is 16 residues. V lost 1 base and J 0 bases, leaving 13 bases between the germline ends. Germline CDR1 LGHNA, CDR2 YNFKEQ. The CDR3 DNA reads as TGTGCCAGCAGCCAAGTTGGGGGGCTCAGCTCCTACGAGCAGTACTTC. This codes for CASSQVGGLSSYEQYF.

The CDR3 DNA is TGTGCCAGCAGTGAGGGTAGGGGACTAGCGGGAGGAAAACGTAGCACAGATACGCAGTATTTT. Encoded protein: CASSEGRGLAGGKRSTDTQYF. V is TRBV2 and J is TRBJ2-3; 15 positions match TRBD2. The V and J ends lost 3 bases and 0 bases, in that order; junction bases with no gene match: 13. This CDR3 contains 21 residues. Per the germline V gene, CDR1 is SNHLY and CDR2 is FYNNEI.

V and J are TRBV18 and TRBJ1-2; tentative D call: TRBD1 (6 bases). CDR1 is KGHSH and CDR2 is LQKENI in the germline V gene. The V end lost 3 bases, the J end lost 2 bases, and 16 bases lay between the germline ends. This CDR3 has 16 amino acids. The CDR3: CASSPRQVMENYGYTF. CDR3 bases: TGTGCCAGCTCACCTAGACAGGTTATGGAGAACTATGGCTACACCTTC.